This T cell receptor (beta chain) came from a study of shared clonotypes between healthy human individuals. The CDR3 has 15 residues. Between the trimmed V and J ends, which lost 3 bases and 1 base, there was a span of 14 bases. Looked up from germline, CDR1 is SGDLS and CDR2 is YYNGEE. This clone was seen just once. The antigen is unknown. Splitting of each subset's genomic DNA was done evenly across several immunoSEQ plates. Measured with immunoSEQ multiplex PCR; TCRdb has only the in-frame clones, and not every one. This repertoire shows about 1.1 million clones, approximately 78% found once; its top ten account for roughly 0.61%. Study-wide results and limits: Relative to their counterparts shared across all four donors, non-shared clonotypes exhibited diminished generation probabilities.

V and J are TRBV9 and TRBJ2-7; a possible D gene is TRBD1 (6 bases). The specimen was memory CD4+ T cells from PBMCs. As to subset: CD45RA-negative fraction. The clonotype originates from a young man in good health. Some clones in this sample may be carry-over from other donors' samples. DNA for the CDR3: TGTGCCAGCAGCGCGGACGGGACACCTTCCTACGAGCAGTACTTC. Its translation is CASSADGTPSYEQYF.